This T cell receptor (beta chain) was identified in a study of cytomegalovirus exposure and HLA in healthy donors. General study findings and limits: A classifier reportedly called cytomegalovirus status with high sensitivity and specificity.

V lost 1 base to trimming and J lost 6 bases, with 10 bases between them. CDR3 length: 13 amino acids. The V gene's germline CDR1 is SGHKS and CDR2 YYEKEE (reference sequence). The sample holds a few counts of this clone. Its antigen is undetermined. The PCR employed 60 Vbeta primers together with 13 Jbeta primers. Measured with immunoSEQ multiplex PCR; TCRdb has only the in-frame clones, and not every one. The table lists about 78,000 clones, about 80% of them singletons, with roughly 25% in the top ten. Sample: PBMCs. The TCR sequence derives from a woman aged 45-59 years in good health and CMV-seropositive. This chain uses TRBV5-5 with TRBJ1-2; possible D gene TRBD1, 6 bases. The CDR3, as DNA: TGTGCCAGCAGCTTGTGGGGGCCCAATGGCTACACCTTC. The encoded protein is CASSLWGPNGYTF.